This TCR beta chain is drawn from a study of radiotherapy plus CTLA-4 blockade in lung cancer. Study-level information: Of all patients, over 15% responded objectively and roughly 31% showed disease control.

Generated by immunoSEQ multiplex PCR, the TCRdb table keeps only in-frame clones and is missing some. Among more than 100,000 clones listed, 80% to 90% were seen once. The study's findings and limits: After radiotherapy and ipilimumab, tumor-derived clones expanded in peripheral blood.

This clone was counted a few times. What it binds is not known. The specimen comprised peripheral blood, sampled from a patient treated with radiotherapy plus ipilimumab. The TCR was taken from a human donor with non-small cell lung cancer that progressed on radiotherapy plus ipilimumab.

CDR3 sequence (DNA): TGTGCTAGTGGTTTCGGGACCGTGGGGGAAAAACTGTTTTTT. This translates into CASGFGTVGEKLFF. J is TRBJ1-4 and V is TRBV12-5, with D possibly TRBD1 on 5 matching bases. Germline lookup yields CDR1 LGHNT and CDR2 FRNRAP. With 3 bases removed from V and 8 bases from J, the gap between germline ends came to 13 bases. The CDR3 covers 14 residues.